The text below deals with one TCR beta chain. The antigen remains unidentified. This sample stems from a study of T cell responses to AZD1222 COVID-19 vaccine. Findings and limits, study-wide: Breadth and depth of Spike-specific TCRs rose after two AZD1222 doses. Only after the peak T cell response were repertoires sampled. Regions 160-218 and 743-854 held dominance among vaccine-associated CD4 TCRs, which spanned spike. Mostly white British, mostly female donors; authors suggested clonal diversity may be underestimated.

Libraries were prepared by immunoSEQ multiplex PCR; TCRdb keeps only in-frame clonotypes and omits some of them. The sample shows about 180,000 clones, 80% to 95% of them seen only once. Germline CDR1 SEHNR, CDR2 FQNEAQ (reference sequence). Trimming at V came to 0 bases and at J to 5 bases, leaving 3 bases not matched to a gene. The length of the CDR3 is 15 residues. The source is an adult who received the MenACWY meningococcal vaccine as a control. The chain joins TRBV7-9 to TRBJ1-4; the match to TRBD1 covers 7 bases. The sample consisted of peripheral blood, taken 28 days after the second dose of the MenACWY control vaccine. CDR3 loop: CASSLAGTDNEKLFF. The CDR3 nucleotides are TGTGCCAGCAGCTTAGCCGGGACAGACAATGAAAAACTGTTTTTT.